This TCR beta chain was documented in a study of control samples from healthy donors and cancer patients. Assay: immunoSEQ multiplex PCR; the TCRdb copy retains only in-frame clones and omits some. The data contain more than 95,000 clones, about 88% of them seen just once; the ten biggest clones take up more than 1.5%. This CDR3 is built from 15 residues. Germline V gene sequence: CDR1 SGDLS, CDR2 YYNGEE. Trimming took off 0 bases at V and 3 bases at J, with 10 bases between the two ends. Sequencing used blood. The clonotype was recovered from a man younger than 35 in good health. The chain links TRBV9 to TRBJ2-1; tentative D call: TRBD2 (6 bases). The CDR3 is CASSVDPSDYNEQFF. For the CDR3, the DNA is TGTGCCAGCAGCGTAGATCCTAGCGACTACAATGAGCAGTTCTTC.